The 23 T cell receptor beta chains below were found in one sample sequenced in a study of T cells in Graves' hyperthyroidism and ophthalmopathy. From RNA transcripts, TCR beta CDR3 regions were amplified. An initial round of RT-PCR targeting the TCR CDR3 relied on the HTBI primer set. Using its own MiXCR run on the multiplex PCR reads, TCRdb lists one record per CDR3 protein. The data show around 430,000 distinct CDR3 sequences, with about 15% seen just once and less than 35% held by the top ten. The sample consisted of blood. The receptors come from a woman younger than 45 with Graves' hyperthyroidism.

Only a few counts were recorded for this clonotype. The rearrangement uses TRBV28 and TRBJ2-3, with 9 nucleotides matching TRBD1. The V and J ends lost 6 bases and 3 bases, in that order; junction bases with no gene match: 7. The CDR3 has 15 amino acids. Germline CDR1 and CDR2: MDHEN and SYDVKM. In nucleotides, the CDR3 is TGTGCCAGCAGACCTACAGGGGGCAGGACAGATACGCAGTATTTT. Encoded protein: CASRPTGGRTDTQYF. Drawing the rest from reference TRBV28 and TRBJ2-3, the complete variable domain is DVKVTQSSRYLVKRTGEKVFLECVQDMDHENMFWYRQDPGLGLRLIYFSYDVKMKEKGDIPEGYSVSREKKERFSLILESASTNQTSMYLCASRPTGGRTDTQYFGPGTRLTVL.

This clonotype has ten or more counts. DNA for the CDR3: TGCAGTGCTAGAGTAGCGGGAAAGCGTACAGATACGCAGTATTTT. Translation: CSARVAGKRTDTQYF. This chain uses TRBV20-1 with TRBJ2-3, with 8 bases fitting TRBD2. This CDR3 has 15 residues. Trimming removed 1 base from V and 3 bases from J; junction bases left unmatched: 6. Germline lookup yields CDR1 DFQATT and CDR2 SNEGSKA (reference sequence).

This clonotype was observed a few times. This chain uses TRBV27 with TRBJ1-6; tentatively, D is TRBD1 (5 bases). V gave up 2 bases and J gave up 3 bases, with 8 bases separating them. Germline V CDR1 and CDR2: MNHEY, SMNVEV (reference sequence). This CDR3 is 15 amino acids long. CDR3 coding DNA: TGTGCCAGCAGTTTAAGCCAGGGCTATAATTCACCCCTCCACTTT. It translates to CASSLSQGYNSPLHF.

There are many counts of this clonotype. CDR3 nucleotides: TGTGCCAGCAGCCCTGAAAGGGGGCCAACTGAAAAACTGTTTTTT. This translates into CASSPERGPTEKLFF. This sequence joins TRBV2 and TRBJ1-4; TRBD1 aligns across 7 bases. Germline-derived CDR1 and CDR2 are SNHLY and FYNNEI. Trimming took 6 bases from V and 7 from J; bases not matched to a gene: 11. The CDR3 length is 15 residues.

This clonotype was detected many times. The V call is TRBV5-1, the J call TRBJ2-7; 9 bases line up with TRBD1. The CDR3 extends over 15 amino acids. V gave up 1 base and J gave up 3 bases; unmatched junction bases: 5. Germline CDR1 and CDR2: SGHRS and YFSETQ. The DNA of the CDR3 is TGCGCCAGCAGCTTGACGGGGGACAGGGACTACGAGCAGTACTTC. It specifies CASSLTGDRDYEQYF.

About this clonotype itself: This may stem from a read error, because a much larger clone lies one nucleotide away. The V gene is TRBV24-1, the J gene TRBJ2-5, with 9 bases lining up with TRBD1. This CDR3 spans 15 amino acids. Germline assignment: CDR1 KGHDR and CDR2 SFDVKD. CDR3 protein: CTTSDPTGGGETQYF. Written as DNA, the CDR3 is TGTACCACCAGTGATCCTACAGGGGGCGGAGAGACCCAGTACTTC.

There are many counts of this clonotype. This chain uses TRBV7-2 with TRBJ2-3; possibly TRBD1 for D (6 bases). V was trimmed by 4 bases and J by 2 bases, leaving 13 bases between them. The germline V gene has CDR1 SGHTA and CDR2 FQGNSA. The CDR3 has 15 amino acids. CDR3 DNA sequence: TGTGCCAGCAGCTCCAGACGGGACATCACAGATACGCAGTATTTT. It codes for CASSSRRDITDTQYF.

Only a few counts were recorded for this clonotype. This chain uses TRBV7-2 with TRBJ2-4; 7 bases agree with TRBD2. Germline CDR1 is SGHTA and CDR2 is FQGNSA. The CDR3 has 18 residues. After removal of 2 bases from V and 0 bases from J, the junction contained 10 bases not matched to a gene. The CDR3 loop reads CASSLPWASGIAKNIQYF. The CDR3 bases are TGTGCCAGCAGCTTACCTTGGGCTAGCGGAATAGCCAAAAACATTCAGTACTTC.

The rearrangement uses TRBV7-9 and TRBJ1-5; D unclear. Per germline, CDR1 SEHNR and CDR2 FQNEAQ (reference sequence). The V end was cut by 6 bases, the J end by 5 bases, with 17 bases between. This CDR3 contains 15 residues. The CDR3 bases are TGTGCCAGCAGTTCTGGACTGCCCTCGGATCAGCCCCAGCATTTT. Translated, it gives CASSSGLPSDQPQHF.

The chain uses TRBV7-8 and TRBJ2-7; 7 nucleotides match TRBD2. CDR3 length equals 15 residues. In germline, CDR1 is SGHVS, CDR2 FQNEAQ. The junction had 11 bases not matched to a gene; V was cut back by 3 bases and J by 6 bases. Here the CDR3 reads CASSLLASGTLEQYF. Written as DNA, the CDR3 is TGTGCCAGCAGCTTGTTGGCTAGCGGCACACTCGAGCAGTACTTC.

There are many counts of this clonotype. This sequence joins TRBV5-1 and TRBJ2-2; maybe TRBD2 (6 bases). V lost 4 bases and J lost 10, with 17 bases in between. This CDR3 has 14 amino acids. Germline V gene data show CDR1 as SGHRS and CDR2 as YFSETQ. The CDR3 nucleotides read TGCGCCAGCAGCCCCCCTAGCGCCCCAGAGGAGCTGTTTTTT. Translated, it gives CASSPPSAPEELFF.

In its sample, this clonotype was seen many times. V usage is TRBV7-9 and J usage is TRBJ2-1; the D is unclear. Germline loops: CDR1 SEHNR, CDR2 FQNEAQ (reference sequence). The CDR3 covers 12 residues. V lost 3 bases, J lost 8 bases, and 8 bases lay in between. The CDR3 here is CASSFLTYEQFF. The CDR3 bases are TGTGCCAGCAGCTTCCTGACCTATGAGCAGTTCTTC.

This rearrangement joins TRBV6-1 to TRBJ1-5; D gene unclear. V was trimmed by 7 bases and J by 0 bases, leaving 7 bases between them. CDR3 length: 13 amino acids. Per germline, CDR1 MNHNS and CDR2 SASEGT. This CDR3 is CASMESSNQPQHF. The CDR3 coding sequence is TGTGCCAGCATGGAGAGTAGCAATCAGCCCCAGCATTTT.

The chain employs TRBV5-5 and TRBJ1-5; possibly TRBD1 for D (5 bases). V lost 4 bases and J lost 0, with 11 bases in between. The CDR3 covers 15 residues. Germline V lookup: CDR1 SGHKS, CDR2 YYEKEE (reference sequence). The CDR3 reads CASSVDTHSNQPQHF. Here the CDR3 DNA reads TGTGCCAGCAGCGTGGACACACATAGCAATCAGCCCCAGCATTTT. The full variable domain, its missing parts supplied by reference TRBV5-5 and TRBJ1-5, is DAGVTQSPTHLIKTRGQQVTLRCSPISGHKSVSWYQQVLGQGPQFIFQYYEKEERGRGNFPDRFSARQFPNYSSELNVNALLLGDSALYLCASSVDTHSNQPQHFGDGTRLSIL.

V is TRBV3-1 and J is TRBJ2-1; possibly TRBD1 or TRBD2 for D (5 bases each). Trimming stripped 5 bases from V and 6 bases from J, with 17 bases between. This CDR3 has 15 residues. The germline gives CDR1 LGHDT, CDR2 YNNKEL (reference sequence). The CDR3 protein is CASSFGTDTCNEQFF. CDR3 bases: TGTGCCAGCAGCTTTGGGACGGACACCTGCAATGAGCAGTTCTTC.

The V gene is TRBV24-1, the J gene TRBJ2-2, with 9 bases matching TRBD1. V dropped 2 bases and J dropped 3; count of bases not matched to a gene: 6. CDR1 and CDR2 from the germline V gene are KGHDR and SFDVKD. The CDR3 length is 17 residues. CDR3 in amino acids: CATSDSAGQGYTGELFF. CDR3 in DNA: TGTGCCACCAGTGATTCAGCGGGACAGGGTTACACCGGGGAGCTGTTTTTT.

The chain carries TRBV30 and TRBJ1-5; weak D call: TRBD1 (6 bases). Trimming shortened V by 5 bases and J by 2 bases, and 16 bases separated the two germline ends. CDR1 is GTSNPN and CDR2 is SVGIG in the germline V gene (reference sequence). The CDR3 runs to 15 residues. In DNA, the CDR3 is TGTGCCTGGGGAGCAGGGGCATCGGGCAATCAGCCCCAGCATTTT. It yields the protein CAWGAGASGNQPQHF.

Comments on this clonotype: Relative to the germline gene, one junction end is altered; a read error may explain this. This sequence joins TRBV28 and TRBJ2-5, with 7 bases lining up with TRBD2. The V gene's germline CDR1 is MDHEN and CDR2 SYDVKM. The CDR3 is 15 residues long. As DNA, the CDR3 is TGTGCCGGCAGTTTAGGAGGGACTATAAAAGAGACCCAGTACTTC. It translates to CAGSLGGTIKETQYF.

This clonotype was counted ten times or more. The V gene is TRBV20-1, the J gene TRBJ2-7; 9 bases are a match to TRBD2. In germline, CDR1 is DFQATT, CDR2 SNEGSKA (reference sequence). CDR3 size: 15 residues. Losses at the gene ends were 4 bases for V and 2 bases for J; bases not matched to a gene: 9. CDR3 sequence reads: CSATQSSGITYEQYF. CDR3 DNA: TGCAGTGCTACACAATCTAGCGGGATCACCTACGAGCAGTACTTC.

This clonotype was seen ten or more times. The CDR3 DNA sequence: TGTGCCATCAGTGAGTCTTCGCTAGCGGGAGGGAATGAGCAGTTCTTC. Translated, it gives CAISESSLAGGNEQFF. The chain links TRBV10-3 to TRBJ2-1; TRBD2 matches at 12 bases. The germline CDR1 and CDR2 sequences are ENHRY and SYGVKD. After removal of 0 bases from V and 7 bases from J, the junction contained 4 bases not matched to a gene. The CDR3 totals 16 residues.

This clonotype has ten or more counts. The J gene is TRBJ2-7, the V gene TRBV28; D is perhaps TRBD1 (6 bases). V lost 7 bases and J 5 bases, leaving 12 bases between the germline ends. The length of the CDR3 is 12 residues. Germline CDR1 is MDHEN and CDR2 is SYDVKM. The CDR3: CASTSDRNEQYF. The CDR3 nucleotides read TGTGCCAGCACCTCGGACAGAAACGAGCAGTACTTC.

About this clonotype itself: A single base separates this from a much larger clone, so it may be a read error. The chain uses TRBV28 and TRBJ2-6; a weak D match, TRBD1 (5 bases). CDR1 is MDHEN, CDR2 SYDVKM, per germline. The CDR3 extends over 18 amino acids. The DNA for the CDR3 is TGTGCCAGCAGTCTGACCCCACCAGCACTCTCTGGGGCCAAAGTCCTGACTTTC. Protein product: CASSLTPPALSGAKVLTF. Combining the CDR3 with reference TRBV28 and TRBJ2-6 gives the whole variable domain DVKVTQSSRYLVKRTGEKVFLECVQDMDHENMFWYRQDPGLGLRLIYFSYDVKMKEKGDIPEGYSVSREKKERFSLILESASTNQTSMYLCASSLTPPALSGAKVLTFGAGSRLTVL.

The sample holds a few counts of this clonotype. This sequence joins TRBV5-1 and TRBJ2-3; D unresolved. The CDR3 sequence is 14 residues long. The V gene lost 0 bases and the J gene lost 0 bases, with 5 bases spanning the gap. In germline, CDR1 is SGHRS, CDR2 YFSETQ. The CDR3 DNA reads TGCGCCAGCAGCTTGGATCCTAGCACAGATACGCAGTATTTT. Translating it yields CASSLDPSTDTQYF.